This TCR beta chain is from a study of blood T cell repertoires in COVID-19. About the study: COVID-19 samples from acute and convalescent phases originated in the United States, Italy and Spain. Nucleic acid was either cDNA or gDNA, and it came from T cells, B-cell-depleted T cells, or PBMCs.

Original analysis: Reference gene primer amplification gave estimated nucleated cell counts. Clones were read by immunoSEQ multiplex PCR, and TCRdb kept only the in-frame ones, dropping some. The V and J calls and clone size are taken from that table; D and trimming were inferred from the DNA. Of approximately 250,000 clones detected, 70% to 85% appear once; the ten largest clones hold approximately 2.4%. Trimming removed 5 bases from V and 5 bases from J; junction bases left unmatched: 5. Germline CDR1 is SGHTA and CDR2 is FQGNSA. CDR3 length: 13 amino acids. Sequenced: peripheral blood. The gene calls are TRBV7-2 and TRBJ2-5, with 7 bases identical to TRBD1. The receptor's source is a man aged 35 to 55 who had recovered from COVID-19. Written as DNA, the CDR3 is TGTGCCAGCAGCCCGGGGACAGCCGAGACCCAGTACTTC. Translation: CASSPGTAETQYF.